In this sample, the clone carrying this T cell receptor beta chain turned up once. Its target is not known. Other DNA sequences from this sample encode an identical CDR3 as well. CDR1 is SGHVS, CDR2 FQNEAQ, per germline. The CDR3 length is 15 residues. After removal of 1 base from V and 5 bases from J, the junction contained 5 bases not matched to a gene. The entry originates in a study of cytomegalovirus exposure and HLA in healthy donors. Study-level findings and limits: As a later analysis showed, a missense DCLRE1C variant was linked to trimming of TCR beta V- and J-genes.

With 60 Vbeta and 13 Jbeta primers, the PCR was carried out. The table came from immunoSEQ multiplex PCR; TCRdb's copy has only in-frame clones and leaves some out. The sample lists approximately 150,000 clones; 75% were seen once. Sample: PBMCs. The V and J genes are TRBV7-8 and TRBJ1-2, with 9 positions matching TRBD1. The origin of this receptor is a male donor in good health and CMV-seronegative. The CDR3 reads CASSLGTGVAYGYTF. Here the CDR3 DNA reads TGTGCCAGCAGCTTAGGGACAGGGGTCGCTTATGGCTACACCTTC. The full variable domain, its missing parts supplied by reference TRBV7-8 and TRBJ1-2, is GAGVSQSPRYKVAKRGQDVALRCDPISGHVSLFWYQQALGQGPEFLTYFQNEAQLDKSGLPSDRFFAERPEGSVSTLKIQRTQQEDSAVYLCASSLGTGVAYGYTFGSGTRLTVV.